This TCR beta chain was sequenced in a study of cytomegalovirus exposure and HLA in healthy donors. General observations from the study: Excluded: some indistinguishable V segments such as TRBV6-2 and TRBV6-3.

CDR1 and CDR2 from the germline V gene are GTSNPN and SVGIG (reference sequence). V was clipped by 3 bases and J by 0 bases, with 21 bases between them. The CDR3 has 19 residues. PCR employed 60 Vbeta and 13 Jbeta primers. In the original processing: In a later analysis, of roughly 83 million unique beta chains, some 10 million appeared in at least two donors. TCRdb's copy holds only in-frame clones and misses some; the assay was immunoSEQ multiplex PCR. That table furnishes V, J and clone size, whereas the DNA furnished D and trimming. This sample's table reports approximately 58,000 clones. About this clone itself: No antigen is known for it.

Healthy individuals who donated bone marrow served as the donors. Sequenced: PBMCs. This receptor was taken from a woman aged 50 to 60 in good health and CMV-seropositive. The chain links TRBV30 to TRBJ1-6, with D maybe TRBD1 (5 bases). In DNA, the CDR3 is TGTGCCTGGAGATCCCCGGTCAGGGCGGGAAGCTCCTATAATTCACCCCTCCACTTT. Protein sequence: CAWRSPVRAGSSYNSPLHF.